One sample yielded the 20 T cell receptor beta chains listed below, sequenced in a study of a mutant IDH1 vaccine in newly diagnosed glioma. Time point defined: baseline, week 1 (first vaccination visit). As for treatment: pre-vaccination baseline after standard-of-care therapy. Here immunoSEQ multiplex PCR was the method, and the copy in TCRdb shows in-frame clones only, minus some. Counted here are about 92,000 clones, roughly 80% occurring once; the ten biggest clones make up approximately 7.4%. The starting material was PBMCs, obtained from a glioma patient treated with radiotherapy, temozolomide or both. Receptors originate from a woman in her 50s with glioma.

The rearrangement uses TRBV7-2 and TRBJ2-7; the D gene is possibly TRBD2 (5 bases). CDR3 length: 15 residues. CDR1 and CDR2 from the germline V gene are SGHTA and FQGNSA. V lost 1 base and J lost 3, with 13 bases in between. The CDR3 nucleotides read TGTGCCAGCAGCTTAGAGGCCGGGAACCGCTACGAGCAGTACTTC. It encodes CASSLEAGNRYEQYF.

The V call is TRBV29-1, the J call TRBJ1-5; D is unresolved. The germline CDR1 and CDR2 sequences are SQVTM and ANQGSEA. Trimming cost V 4 bases and J 1 base, with 14 bases left between them. The CDR3 contains 15 residues. The CDR3 DNA reads TGCAGCGTTGGGGAGGGTGGGCAGAGCAATCAGCCCCAGCATTTT. Translation gives CSVGEGGQSNQPQHF.

J is TRBJ1-2 and V is TRBV27, with no clear D. Trimming took 5 bases from V and 4 from J, leaving 17 bases between them. Germline V gene sequence: CDR1 MNHEY, CDR2 SMNVEV (reference sequence). The CDR3 totals 15 residues. The CDR3 DNA is TGTGCCAGCAGTGATCGGGCCGGCCAAGGCTATGGCTACACCTTC. This translates into CASSDRAGQGYGYTF.

This clone was observed a single time. The chain has TRBV6-1 and TRBJ1-2; D perhaps matches TRBD1 (5 bases). This CDR3 spans 15 amino acids. Trimming pared 5 bases from V and 2 bases from J, leaving 15 bases between. Germline V gene lookup returns CDR1 MNHNS and CDR2 SASEGT. The DNA of the CDR3 is TGTGCCAGCAGTCCTCTTGGGGCAGGGAACTATGGCTACACCTTC. Its translation is CASSPLGAGNYGYTF.

J is TRBJ1-1 and V is TRBV6-5, with a possible D match to TRBD1 (5 bases). Germline CDR1 reads MNHEY; CDR2 reads SVGAGI. CDR3 length equals 14 residues. V lost 2 bases and J lost 2, with 9 bases in between. This chain's CDR3 is CASSYGDQNTEAFF. CDR3 coding DNA: TGTGCCAGCAGTTACGGGGACCAAAACACTGAAGCTTTCTTT.

V usage is TRBV19 and J usage is TRBJ1-2; 7 bases are a match to TRBD1. Germline CDR1 and CDR2: LNHDA and SQIVND (reference sequence). The CDR3 runs to 15 residues. V was pared by 7 bases and J by 1 base, with 9 bases of the junction left unmatched. This chain's CDR3 is CASTNLGTDNYGYTF. CDR3 nucleotides: TGTGCCAGTACCAATCTCGGGACAGATAACTATGGCTACACCTTC.

This sequence joins TRBV28 and TRBJ1-1; D perhaps matches TRBD1 (6 bases). Germline V gene sequence: CDR1 MDHEN, CDR2 SYDVKM. The CDR3 extends over 15 amino acids. Trimming left V 5 bases short and J 1 base short, with 14 bases between. Written as DNA, the CDR3 is TGTGCCAGCAGTGAATCAGGGGCGCAGAACACTGAAGCTTTCTTT. It specifies CASSESGAQNTEAFF.

This chain connects TRBV29-1 to TRBJ1-1; D remains ambiguous. The CDR3 has 10 residues. Germline CDR1 is SQVTM and CDR2 is ANQGSEA. The V and J ends lost 6 bases and 8 bases respectively, with 10 bases between them. The CDR3 region has the DNA TGCAGCGTGCAAAGCTACGAAGCTTTCTTT. Translation gives CSVQSYEAFF.

This chain links TRBV6-8 with TRBJ2-7, with TRBD2 matching over 8 bases. Germline V lookup: CDR1 MNHGY, CDR2 SAAAGT. This CDR3 comprises 15 residues. V gave up 8 bases and J gave up 0 bases; unmatched junction bases: 9. CDR3 DNA: TGTGCCAGCTCCGGACTAGCCCGAAGCTCCTACGAGCAGTACTTC. It is translated as CASSGLARSSYEQYF.

This clone was detected only a few times. The chain recombines TRBV19 with TRBJ1-4, with D possibly being TRBD1 (5 bases). The CDR3 runs to 13 residues. Germline CDR1 and CDR2: LNHDA and SQIVND (reference sequence). Trimming cost V 7 bases and J 7 bases, with 13 bases left between them. The CDR3 protein is CASTSAGPEKLFF. CDR3 nucleotide sequence: TGTGCCAGTACCTCGGCAGGGCCTGAAAAACTGTTTTTT.

The V call is TRBV19, the J call TRBJ1-1, with D tentatively TRBD1 (6 bases). Germline CDR1 is LNHDA and CDR2 is SQIVND (reference sequence). This CDR3 contains 13 residues. V was cut by 8 bases and J by 1 base, with 11 bases left in between. This CDR3 reads CASLGHSNTEAFF. In DNA form, the CDR3 reads TGTGCCAGTTTGGGACACTCGAACACTGAAGCTTTCTTT.

In nucleotides, the CDR3 is TGTGCCAGTAGGCCTCCTTTTGGGACAGGTTTCTCTGGAAACACCATATATTTT. Translation: CASRPPFGTGFSGNTIYF. The V and J genes are TRBV19 and TRBJ1-3, with 8 bases that match TRBD1. V shed 6 bases and J 0 bases; nucleotides not matched to a gene: 13. The CDR3 is 18 amino acids. CDR1 is LNHDA and CDR2 is SQIVND in the germline V gene (reference sequence).

The chain is built from TRBV6-1 and TRBJ2-2; the D is unclear. The CDR3 runs to 13 residues. The V end was cut by 6 bases, the J end by 4 bases, with 9 bases between. CDR1 and CDR2 (germline): MNHNS, SASEGT. As DNA, the CDR3 is TGTGCCAGCAGCCGTCGGGTCACCGGGGAGCTGTTTTTT. It codes for CASSRRVTGELFF.

This clone was detected only once. V and J are TRBV7-2 and TRBJ2-3; the D call may be TRBD1 or TRBD2 (6 bases each). Trimming stripped 2 bases from V and 6 bases from J, with 18 bases between. The CDR3 is 16 amino acids. CDR1 and CDR2 (germline): SGHTA, FQGNSA. CDR3 amino acids: CASSLRDGGGKDTQYF. The CDR3 coding sequence is TGTGCCAGCAGCTTAAGAGATGGAGGGGGAAAGGATACGCAGTATTTT.

The chain couples TRBV28 to TRBJ1-2; 9 bases match TRBD1. CDR1 and CDR2 from the germline V gene are MDHEN and SYDVKM. Unmatched junction bases numbered 3, after V lost 6 bases and J lost 7 bases. CDR3 size: 12 residues. In DNA form, the CDR3 reads TGTGCCAGCAGACGACAGGGGGGTGGCTACACCTTC. Residues: CASRRQGGGYTF.

V usage is TRBV4-1 and J usage is TRBJ1-5; D is undetermined. From germline, CDR1 is MGHRA and CDR2 YSYEKL. With 1 base removed from V and 4 bases from J, the gap between germline ends came to 11 bases. The CDR3 extends over 15 amino acids. CDR3 sequence (DNA): TGCGCCAGCAGCCAAGGGGCAGGATGGAATCAGCCCCAGCATTTT. It yields the protein CASSQGAGWNQPQHF.

The V call is TRBV6-5, the J call TRBJ2-3, with D uncertain. The CDR3 spans 15 residues. Trimming shortened V by 6 bases and J by 0 bases, and 13 bases separated the two germline ends. Per germline, CDR1 MNHEY and CDR2 SVGAGI. CDR3 in amino acids: CASRPGQASTDTQYF. The CDR3 DNA reads TGTGCCAGCAGACCTGGGCAGGCTAGCACAGATACGCAGTATTTT.

The V and J genes are TRBV9 and TRBJ2-7; D possibly corresponds to TRBD1 (6 bases). Trimming stripped 0 bases from V and 1 base from J, with 17 bases between. The length of the CDR3 is 17 residues. CDR1 is SGDLS, CDR2 YYNGEE, per germline. The DNA for the CDR3 is TGTGCCAGCAGCGTAGGAAGTGGTGGGGGCCGGTCCTACGAGCAGTACTTC. The encoded protein is CASSVGSGGGRSYEQYF.

CDR3 DNA: TGTGCCAGCGGACAGGGGGGGAGCTACGAGCAGTACTTC. Amino acids: CASGQGGSYEQYF. The chain links TRBV2 to TRBJ2-7, with TRBD1 identical over 10 bases. J gave up 3 bases and V 8 bases, and 4 bases lay outside the gene matches. The CDR3 runs 13 residues. CDR1 is SNHLY and CDR2 is FYNNEI in the germline V gene.

The rearrangement joins TRBV7-8 to TRBJ2-2; TRBD2 matches at 7 bases. The CDR3 loop spans 15 amino acids. The V gene's germline CDR1 is SGHVS and CDR2 FQNEAQ. Trimming removed 5 bases from V and 7 bases from J; junction bases left unmatched: 10. The CDR3 region has the DNA TGTGCCAGCAGCCCGTGGACTAGTCTGGGCGGGGAGCTGTTTTTT. This gives the protein CASSPWTSLGGELFF.